Each of the 13 T cell receptor beta chains below was sequenced from the same sample in a study of T cell responses to AZD1222 COVID-19 vaccine. Assay: immunoSEQ multiplex PCR; the TCRdb copy retains only in-frame clones and omits some. The sample yields 90,000 to 150,000 clones, over 85% seen once. Sequencing was performed on peripheral blood, taken on day 0 of AZD1222 vaccination. These receptors were taken from an adult in good health.

This clone was counted a few times. This chain links TRBV3-1 (or the pseudogene TRBV3-2) with TRBJ2-7; tentatively, D is TRBD2 (6 bases). V lost 4 bases to trimming and J lost 2 bases, with 21 bases between them. Germline assignment: CDR1 LGHDT and CDR2 YNNKEL (reference sequence). The CDR3 has 17 amino acids. CDR3 sequence: CASSPGATGTLTYEQYF. CDR3 nucleotide sequence: TGTGCCAGCAGCCCCGGGGCTACCGGGACTCTAACCTACGAGCAGTACTTC.

The chain links TRBV2 to TRBJ2-7; 11 bases line up with TRBD2. The trim removed 6 bases at V and 3 bases at J, leaving 4 bases unmatched. Looked up from germline, CDR1 is SNHLY and CDR2 is FYNNEI. The CDR3 extends over 14 amino acids. CDR3: CASRGTSGFYEQYF. DNA for the CDR3: TGTGCCAGCAGAGGGACTAGCGGTTTCTACGAGCAGTACTTC.

V and J are TRBV11-3 and TRBJ2-3; D may be TRBD1 or TRBD2 (6 bases each). Trimming cost V 1 base and J 2 bases, with 13 bases left between them. The CDR3 contains 16 residues. Per germline, CDR1 SGHNT and CDR2 YENEEA. The chain's CDR3 is CASSLGTGANTDTQYF. The DNA for the CDR3 is TGTGCCAGCAGCTTAGGTACGGGGGCCAACACAGATACGCAGTATTTT.

The rearrangement uses TRBV18 and TRBJ2-5; perhaps TRBD2 as D (5 bases). Trimming left V 1 base short and J 3 bases short, with 12 bases between. Looked up from germline, CDR1 is KGHSH and CDR2 is LQKENI. The CDR3 length is 15 residues. The CDR3 spells CASSPQGSQKETQYF. The CDR3 nucleotides are TGTGCCAGCTCACCACAAGGGAGCCAAAAAGAGACCCAGTACTTC.

The CDR3 loop reads CSVRSGTEAFF. The CDR3 coding sequence is TGCAGCGTACGGAGTGGCACTGAAGCTTTCTTT. The gene calls are TRBV29-1 and TRBJ1-1, with D uncertain. Germline CDR1 and CDR2: SQVTM and ANQGSEA. This CDR3 is built from 11 residues. V was pared by 6 bases and J by 4 bases, with 9 bases between.

The V call is TRBV6-6, the J call TRBJ1-5, with 7 positions matching TRBD1. Losses at the gene ends were 7 bases for V and 4 bases for J; bases not matched to a gene: 7. In germline, CDR1 is MNHNY, CDR2 SVGAGI (reference sequence). The CDR3 runs 14 residues. The chain's CDR3 is CASNLQGGNQPQHF. CDR3 DNA: TGTGCCAGCAATCTTCAGGGGGGGAATCAGCCCCAGCATTTT.

This chain joins TRBV3-1 (or the pseudogene TRBV3-2) and TRBJ1-3; unclear D gene. This CDR3 is built from 13 residues. V was trimmed by 10 bases and J by 4 bases, leaving 14 bases between them. The V gene's germline CDR1 is LGHDT and CDR2 YNNKEL (reference sequence). The CDR3 loop reads CATSPSTGNTIYF. The CDR3 coding sequence is TGTGCCACCTCGCCCTCGACGGGAAACACCATATATTTT.

The rearrangement joins TRBV28 to TRBJ1-1; possible D gene TRBD1, 5 bases. Germline CDR1 and CDR2: MDHEN and SYDVKM. The CDR3 length is 11 residues. V lost 2 bases and J lost 11, with 9 bases in between. The CDR3 loop reads CASSLIGGAFF. In nucleotides, the CDR3 is TGTGCCAGCAGTTTAATCGGGGGGGCTTTCTTT.

The gene calls are TRBV18 and TRBJ1-6; TRBD1 aligns across 9 bases. V dropped 0 bases and J dropped 15; count of bases not matched to a gene: 9. The CDR3 extends over 15 amino acids. Germline CDR1 and CDR2: KGHSH and LQKENI. CDR3: CASSPPGTGRKILHF. In DNA form, the CDR3 reads TGTGCCAGCTCACCACCCGGGACAGGGAGGAAGATCCTCCACTTT.

The chain recombines TRBV11-2 with TRBJ2-1, with 12 bases lining up with TRBD2. Trimming took 7 bases from V and 7 from J; bases not matched to a gene: 5. Germline CDR1 is SGHAT and CDR2 is FQNNGV. The CDR3 is made up of 14 amino acids. CDR3 DNA sequence: TGTGCCAGCACCCTAGCGGGAGGGCCGAATGAGCAGTTCTTC. Translated: CASTLAGGPNEQFF.

In this sample, this clone turned up a few times. This rearrangement joins TRBV3-1 (or the pseudogene TRBV3-2) to TRBJ1-1; 7 bases line up with TRBD1. V lost 1 base, J lost 4 bases, and 6 bases stayed unmatched. The germline gives CDR1 LGHDT, CDR2 YNNKEL (reference sequence). The CDR3 is made up of 15 amino acids. CDR3 sequence (DNA): TGTGCCAGCAGCCAAGGGACAGGTTCTCGCACTGAAGCTTTCTTT. This codes for CASSQGTGSRTEAFF.

The genes are TRBV6-6 and TRBJ2-1, with a weak D call TRBD2 (6 bases). V was clipped by 6 bases and J by 7 bases, with 19 bases between them. Germline V gene data show CDR1 as MNHNY and CDR2 as SVGAGI (reference sequence). CDR3 length: 15 residues. In DNA form, the CDR3 reads TGTGCCAGCAGACATTCATTGATAGCGGATAATGAGCAGTTCTTC. It is translated as CASRHSLIADNEQFF.

This rearrangement joins TRBV3-1 (or the pseudogene TRBV3-2) to TRBJ2-7; 8 nucleotides align to TRBD2. CDR1 LGHDT and CDR2 YNNKEL come from the germline V gene (reference sequence). The CDR3 spans 14 residues. V was pared by 2 bases and J by 3 bases, with 3 bases of the junction left unmatched. This CDR3 is CASSQSAGGYEQYF. In DNA form, the CDR3 reads TGTGCCAGCAGCCAATCGGCGGGGGGCTACGAGCAGTACTTC.